Sequencing of this TCR beta chain was carried out in a study of CXCR3-negative and CXCR3-positive naive CD8 T cells. Across the whole study: Summed over all libraries, TRB reads came to about 140 million, with about 1.5 +/- 0.3 million per library. Whole-study results and caveats: The study found more hydrophobic TRB CDR3s in CXCR3-positive naive cells than in CXCR3-negative naive cells. Naive subsets showed comparable surface CD5, and TCR interaction strength was also inferred from TRB CDR3 physicochemistry.

About this clonotype: Its antigen is unidentified.

Identification of naive CD8+ T cells rested on CD45RO-CCR7+CD27+CD95- status. Germline V gene data show CDR1 as MNHEY and CDR2 as SVGAGI. This CDR3 spans 14 amino acids. With UMI labels, 5' RACE was used to prepare the TRB cDNA libraries. TCRdb re-called the 5' RACE reads and catalogs CDR3 proteins one per entry, DNA excluded. The listing records tens of thousands of distinct CDR3 sequences. This TCR came from a human donor in good health. Some clones in this sample may be carry-over from other donors' samples. The sample taken for sequencing was naive CXCR3+ CD8+ T cells from blood. Subset described: CD45RO-CCR7+CD27+CD95- naive CD8+ T cells expressing CXCR3 (TNR3+). The rearrangement links TRBV6-5 to TRBJ2-3; TCRdb gives TRBD1 as the D gene, but with no DNA this cannot be confirmed. CDR3 amino acids: CASSYSSGGDTQYF.